The 8 T cell receptor beta chains listed next were all sequenced from one sample in a study of T cells after yellow fever vaccination. TCRdb analysed the 5' RACE reads with MiXCR anew, one entry per CDR3 protein. The sample has 300,000 to 400,000 distinct CDR3 sequences; about 6.2% are singletons. The sequenced sample was PBMCs, obtained 5 days after the yellow fever booster vaccination. These receptor sequences come from a man younger than 40 who received the YFV17D yellow fever vaccine.

This clonotype was seen only a few times. The V and J genes are TRBV7-2 and TRBJ1-1, with D unresolved. The ends were cut back, 5 bases at V and 1 base at J, with 14 bases in the middle. CDR1 is SGHTA and CDR2 is FQGNSA in the germline V gene. The CDR3 has 15 amino acids. In nucleotides, the CDR3 is TGTGCCAGCAGCCCCACCTCTAGGCAGAACACTGAAGCTTTCTTT. Its translation: CASSPTSRQNTEAFF.

This clonotype was detected ten times or more. The rearrangement uses TRBV27 and TRBJ2-2; D unresolved. The germline CDR1 and CDR2 sequences are MNHEY and SMNVEV (reference sequence). This CDR3 is 15 amino acids long. V lost 6 bases to trimming and J lost 3 bases, with 14 bases between them. CDR3 protein: CASSPERPDTGELFF. The CDR3 DNA sequence: TGTGCCAGCAGCCCCGAGAGACCTGACACCGGGGAGCTGTTTTTT.

This clonotype was counted at least ten times. The chain uses TRBV7-9 and TRBJ1-2; D is undetermined. The CDR3 consists of 12 residues. Trimming stripped 1 base from V and 8 bases from J, with 8 bases between. The germline V gene encodes CDR1 SEHNR and CDR2 FQNEAQ (reference sequence). The CDR3 sequence is CASSLDQEGYTF. In DNA form, the CDR3 reads TGTGCCAGCAGCTTAGATCAAGAGGGCTACACCTTC.

The J gene is TRBJ2-1, the V gene TRBV5-1; D is ambiguous. The CDR3 consists of 16 residues. The ends were cut back, 4 bases at V and 2 bases at J, with 16 bases in the middle. Germline CDR1 SGHRS, CDR2 YFSETQ. The CDR3 protein is CASSPPGPQAYNEQFF. In DNA form, the CDR3 reads TGCGCCAGCAGCCCCCCGGGCCCCCAGGCCTACAATGAGCAGTTCTTC.

This clonotype was observed many times. The chain combines TRBV13 with TRBJ2-2; D remains ambiguous. The germline gives CDR1 PRHDT, CDR2 FYEKMQ (reference sequence). V was cut by 5 bases and J by 7 bases, with 8 bases left in between. The CDR3 spans 12 residues. CDR3 protein: CASSPPGGELFF. The CDR3 DNA reads TGTGCCAGCAGCCCACCGGGCGGGGAGCTGTTTTTT.

This clonotype was seen many times. The V gene is TRBV7-2, the J gene TRBJ2-5, with D unresolved. The germline gives CDR1 SGHTA, CDR2 FQGNSA. The V gene lost 5 bases and the J gene lost 7 bases, with 11 bases spanning the gap. The CDR3 totals 12 residues. CDR3 bases: TGTGCCAGCAGCCGAATGCAGGTGACCCAGTACTTC. Translated, it gives CASSRMQVTQYF.

This chain connects TRBV19 to TRBJ2-3; 9 nucleotides line up with TRBD2. The junction had 2 bases not matched to a gene; V was cut back by 3 bases and J by 10 bases. The CDR3 runs 12 residues. Germline lookup yields CDR1 LNHDA and CDR2 SQIVND (reference sequence). The CDR3 sequence: CASSMEREAQYF. CDR3 DNA: TGTGCCAGTAGTATGGAGCGGGAGGCGCAGTATTTT.

The rearrangement links TRBV7-2 to TRBJ2-1, with D perhaps matching TRBD1 (5 bases). Between the trimmed V and J ends, which lost 1 base and 9 bases, there was a span of 10 bases. In germline, CDR1 is SGHTA, CDR2 FQGNSA. CDR3 length: 13 residues. The CDR3 reads CASSLVAGAEQFF. CDR3 coding DNA: TGTGCCAGCAGCTTAGTTGCTGGGGCTGAGCAGTTCTTC.